This is a list of T cell receptor beta chains from one sample in a study of blood T cell repertoires in COVID-19. This table comes from immunoSEQ multiplex PCR, and its TCRdb copy is limited to in-frame clones, with some not included. Of roughly 240,000 clones listed, 82% are singletons. Specimen: peripheral blood. These receptors were taken from a woman aged 70-85 years with acute or convalescent COVID-19. The conserved cysteine and the conserved F or W are not part of the CDR3 here.

V	J	CDR3
TRBV5-1	TRBJ1-2	ASSLDISYGYT
TRBV3-1/TRBV3-2	TRBJ2-7	ASSQVFRLTYEQY
TRBV5-1	TRBJ2-7	ASSLAEEGQEY
TRBV7-9	TRBJ1-2	ASSPQGFEGYGYT
TRBV27	TRBJ1-4	ASQRQGDEKLF
TRBV7-2	TRBJ2-7	ASSLTGGLSYEQY
TRBV3-1/TRBV3-2	TRBJ1-4	ASSQASVSTNEKLF
TRBV7-9	TRBJ2-1	ASSARQGKGNEQF
TRBV24-1	TRBJ1-5	ATSDAGTGGMSNQPQH
TRBV12-3/TRBV12-4	TRBJ2-1	ASSLPGGNEQF
TRBV10-3	TRBJ2-2	AISGGLAGVDITGELF
TRBV24-1	TRBJ2-1	ATSGVTSLSYNEQF
TRBV3-1/TRBV3-2	TRBJ2-3	ASSRSGTGKDTQY
TRBV19	TRBJ1-1	ASSADRVGTEAF
TRBV11-2	TRBJ2-7	ASSLEDRRYEQY
TRBV6-5	TRBJ2-7	ASSGDLVSEQY
TRBV2	TRBJ1-2	ASSPSVYGYT
TRBV6-5	TRBJ2-7	ASSYQGPSYEQY
TRBV7-9	TRBJ2-3	ASRDVQGGPDTQY
TRBV6-5	TRBJ2-3	ASSSGGLLDTQY
TRBV6-4	TRBJ1-3	ASSGTGGGNTIY
TRBV7-9	TRBJ2-1	ASSPLGAVDEQF
TRBV3-1/TRBV3-2	TRBJ2-2	ASSPGGSLAGELF
TRBV6-2/TRBV6-3	TRBJ1-6	ASSYVGRGVDSPLH
TRBV5-1	TRBJ2-5	ASSLQGQETQY
TRBV5-1	TRBJ1-1	ASSLAGGNGEAF
TRBV3-1/TRBV3-2	TRBJ2-6	ASSQDLRQGATGANVLT
TRBV6-2/TRBV6-3	TRBJ1-5	ASSSADRWGSAQH
TRBV27	TRBJ1-1	ASGSNRGAAF
TRBV11-2	TRBJ2-1	ASSLLRGRYNEQF
TRBV6-5	TRBJ1-1	ASRDSTLNTEAF
TRBV19	TRBJ1-1	ASSRAWGGLNTEAF
TRBV5-1	TRBJ2-7	ASSLGTSGHYEQY
TRBV5-4	TRBJ1-1	ASSLAFRTGVAEAF
TRBV10-3	TRBJ2-1	ATRLAGSNEQF